This entry features one T cell receptor beta chain sequence. As yet, its antigen is unknown. The data were taken from a study of a mutant IDH1 vaccine in newly diagnosed glioma. About the research overall: Patients came in for eight vaccinations, in weeks 1, 3, 5, 7, 11, 15, 19 and 23.

Here immunoSEQ multiplex PCR was the method, and the copy in TCRdb shows in-frame clones only, minus some. The data show 38,000 or so clones, roughly 79% seen once. Time point specified: week 23, last vaccination. Vaccine doses each comprised 300 ug of mutant IDH1 20-mer peptide, with topical imiquimod. Those who donated had recent WHO grade 3 or 4 IDH1-mutant, ATRX-lost astrocytomas. The CDR3 has 15 amino acids. Trimming shortened V by 1 base and J by 4 bases, and 13 bases separated the two germline ends. CDR1 is GTSNPN, CDR2 SVGIG, per germline (reference sequence). The chain has TRBV30 and TRBJ2-2; tentative D call: TRBD2 (5 bases). The TCR was taken from a man aged 35 to 55 with glioma. Here the sequenced sample was PBMCs, taken from a glioma patient whose treatment included an IDH1 peptide vaccine. In DNA form, the CDR3 reads TGTGCCTGGAGTGATGGGGTAGAGGGCACCGGGGAGCTGTTTTTT. Its protein product is CAWSDGVEGTGELFF.